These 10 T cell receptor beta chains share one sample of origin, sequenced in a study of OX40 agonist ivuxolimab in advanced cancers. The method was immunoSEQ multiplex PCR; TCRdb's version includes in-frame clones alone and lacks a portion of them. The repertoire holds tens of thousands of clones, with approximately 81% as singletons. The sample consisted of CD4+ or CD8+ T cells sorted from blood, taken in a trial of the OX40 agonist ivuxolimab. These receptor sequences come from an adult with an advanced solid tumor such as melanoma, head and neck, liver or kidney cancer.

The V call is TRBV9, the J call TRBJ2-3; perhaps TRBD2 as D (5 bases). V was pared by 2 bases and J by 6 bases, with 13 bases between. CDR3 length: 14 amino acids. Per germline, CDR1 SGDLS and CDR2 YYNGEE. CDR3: CASSVGVRSDTQYF. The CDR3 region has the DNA TGTGCCAGCAGCGTCGGGGTCAGAAGCGATACGCAGTATTTT.

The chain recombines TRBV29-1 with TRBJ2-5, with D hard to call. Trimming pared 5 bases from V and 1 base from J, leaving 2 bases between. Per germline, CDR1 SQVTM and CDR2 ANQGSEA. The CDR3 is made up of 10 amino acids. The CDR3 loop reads CSVFQETQYF. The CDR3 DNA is TGCAGCGTTTTCCAAGAGACCCAGTACTTC.

Written as DNA, the CDR3 is TGTGCCAGCTCACCCCCCGAAAGGGGATTCACAGATACGCAGTATTTT. Amino acid sequence: CASSPPERGFTDTQYF. The chain recombines TRBV18 with TRBJ2-3, with D maybe TRBD1 (5 bases). V lost 3 bases, J lost 2 bases, and 15 bases lay in between. The germline V gene encodes CDR1 KGHSH and CDR2 LQKENI. The CDR3 runs 16 residues.

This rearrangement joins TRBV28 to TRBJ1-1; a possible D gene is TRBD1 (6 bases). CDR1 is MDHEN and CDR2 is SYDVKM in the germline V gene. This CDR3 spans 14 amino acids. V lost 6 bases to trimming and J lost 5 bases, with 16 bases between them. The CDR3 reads CASRYLGGATEAFF. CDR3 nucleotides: TGTGCCAGCAGATACCTGGGGGGCGCGACTGAAGCTTTCTTT. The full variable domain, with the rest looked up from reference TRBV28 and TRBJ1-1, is DVKVTQSSRYLVKRTGEKVFLECVQDMDHENMFWYRQDPGLGLRLIYFSYDVKMKEKGDIPEGYSVSREKKERFSLILESASTNQTSMYLCASRYLGGATEAFFGQGTRLTVV.

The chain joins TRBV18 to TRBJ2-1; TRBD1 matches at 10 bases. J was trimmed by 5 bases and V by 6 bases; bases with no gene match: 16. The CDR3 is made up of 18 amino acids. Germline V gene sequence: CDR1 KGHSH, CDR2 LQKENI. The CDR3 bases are TGTGCCAGCTCCCCGGGGGACAGGGGCGTGGGGAATAACAATGAGCAGTTCTTC. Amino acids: CASSPGDRGVGNNNEQFF.

In DNA form, the CDR3 reads TGTGCCAGCTACCCCCGGACTGGGGAGCAGTACTTC. Amino acid sequence: CASYPRTGEQYF. This chain joins TRBV6-1 and TRBJ2-7; D might be TRBD2 (5 bases). The germline V gene encodes CDR1 MNHNS and CDR2 SASEGT. This CDR3 contains 12 residues. Trimming removed 8 bases from V and 7 bases from J, with 15 bases in between.

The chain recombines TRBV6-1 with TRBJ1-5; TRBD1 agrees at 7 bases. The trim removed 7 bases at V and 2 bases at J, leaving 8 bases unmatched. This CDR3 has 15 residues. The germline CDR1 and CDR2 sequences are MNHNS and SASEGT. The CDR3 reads CASNPTGRGNQPQHF. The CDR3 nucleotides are TGTGCCAGCAATCCGACAGGGAGAGGCAATCAGCCCCAGCATTTT.

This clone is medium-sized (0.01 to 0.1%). CDR3 sequence: CASSQGLNQPQHF. The CDR3 DNA is TGTGCCAGTAGTCAGGGCCTCAATCAGCCCCAGCATTTT. The rearrangement uses TRBV19 and TRBJ1-5; maybe TRBD1 (5 bases). This CDR3 has 13 amino acids. V was shortened by 5 bases and J by 3 bases, with 8 bases between the two germline ends. Germline CDR1 reads LNHDA; CDR2 reads SQIVND (reference sequence).

CDR3 sequence (DNA): TGTGCCAGCAGCGCAAGAAACGGGGGCCAAGGGTACACCGGGGAGCTGTTTTTT. This translates into CASSARNGGQGYTGELFF. The chain joins TRBV9 to TRBJ2-2, with D perhaps being TRBD1 or TRBD2 (6 bases each). The V gene's germline CDR1 is SGDLS and CDR2 YYNGEE. The V end lost 3 bases, the J end lost 3 bases, and 21 bases lay between the germline ends. CDR3 size: 18 residues.

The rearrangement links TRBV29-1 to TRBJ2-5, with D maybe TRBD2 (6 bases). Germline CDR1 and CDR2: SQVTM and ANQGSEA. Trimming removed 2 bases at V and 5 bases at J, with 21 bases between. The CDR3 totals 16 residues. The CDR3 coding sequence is TGCAGCGTTGAATGGGGGACTCCGTTAGGTTGGGAGACCCAGTACTTC. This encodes CSVEWGTPLGWETQYF.